The source of this T cell receptor beta chain is a study of blood T cell repertoires in COVID-19. TCRdb's copy holds only in-frame clones and misses some; the assay was immunoSEQ multiplex PCR. The sample contains around 300,000 clones, around 89% of which appear only once. This clone was detected only once. V dropped 4 bases and J dropped 8 bases, with 15 bases sitting between them. This CDR3 is 13 amino acids long. Looked up from germline, CDR1 is SGHNT and CDR2 is YYREEE (reference sequence). Sequences were obtained from peripheral blood. This TCR came from a woman aged 40 to 50 with COVID-19, enrolled during active disease. The chain couples TRBV5-4 to TRBJ1-2, with TRBD1 as a possible D gene (5 bases). The CDR3 DNA sequence: TGTGCCAGCAGCGACCAGGGTAGAGAAGGCTACACCTTC. It yields the protein CASSDQGREGYTF.